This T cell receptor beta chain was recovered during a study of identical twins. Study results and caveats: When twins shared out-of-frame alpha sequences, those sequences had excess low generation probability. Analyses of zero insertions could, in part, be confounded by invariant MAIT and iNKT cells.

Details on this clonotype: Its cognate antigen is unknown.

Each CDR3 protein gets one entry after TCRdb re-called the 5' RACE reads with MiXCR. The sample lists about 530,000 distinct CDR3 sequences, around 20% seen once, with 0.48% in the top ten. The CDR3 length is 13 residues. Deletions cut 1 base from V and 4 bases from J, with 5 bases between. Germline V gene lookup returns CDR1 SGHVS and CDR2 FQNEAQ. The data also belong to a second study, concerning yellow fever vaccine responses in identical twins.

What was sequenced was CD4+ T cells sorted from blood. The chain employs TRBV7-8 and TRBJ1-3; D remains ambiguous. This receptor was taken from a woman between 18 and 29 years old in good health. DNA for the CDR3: TGTGCCAGCAGCTTAGTAGGGGGAAACACCATATATTTT. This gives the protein CASSLVGGNTIYF.